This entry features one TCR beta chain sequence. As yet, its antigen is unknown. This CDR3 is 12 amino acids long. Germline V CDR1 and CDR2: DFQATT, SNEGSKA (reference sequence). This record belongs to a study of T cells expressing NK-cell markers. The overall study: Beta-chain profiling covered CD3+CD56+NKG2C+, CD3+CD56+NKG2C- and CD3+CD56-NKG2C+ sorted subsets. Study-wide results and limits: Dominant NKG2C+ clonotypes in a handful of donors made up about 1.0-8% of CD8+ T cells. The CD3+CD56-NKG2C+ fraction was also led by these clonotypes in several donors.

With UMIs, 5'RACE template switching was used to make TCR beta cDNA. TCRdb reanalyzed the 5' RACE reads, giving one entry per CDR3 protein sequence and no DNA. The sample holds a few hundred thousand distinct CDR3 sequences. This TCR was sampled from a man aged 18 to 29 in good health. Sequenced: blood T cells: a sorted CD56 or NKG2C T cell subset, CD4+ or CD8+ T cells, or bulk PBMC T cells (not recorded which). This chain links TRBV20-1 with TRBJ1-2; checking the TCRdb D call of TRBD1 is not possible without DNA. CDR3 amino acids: CSASGTGYGYTF.